This note documents a single T cell receptor beta chain sequence. Antigen: not known. The study ran its PCR with 60 Vbeta and 13 Jbeta primers. Sequencing used immunoSEQ multiplex PCR; TCRdb keeps in-frame clones, though not all of them. The repertoire includes thousands of clones, roughly 51% of them detected once, and 5.8% sits in the top ten. CDR1 is SQVTM and CDR2 is ANQGSEA in the germline V gene. Trimming took off 7 bases at V and 1 base at J, with 13 bases between the two ends. The CDR3 sequence is 13 residues long. This entry comes from a study of cytomegalovirus exposure and HLA in healthy donors. Study results and limitations: The classifier reportedly diagnosed cytomegalovirus status with high sensitivity and specificity. Analyzed later, association rates of TCRs varied across HLA loci, with DRB1 most and HLA-C fewest. Previously analyzed data showed that most TCR beta V segments were productive at a frequency of about 90% or about 30%.

Sequenced input: PBMCs. The rearrangement uses TRBV29-1 and TRBJ1-1; TRBD1 might be the D (5 bases). This clonotype was obtained from a man aged 25-40 years in good health and CMV-seropositive. The CDR3 coding sequence is TGCAGCGCCCGGGACTTCTCGAACACTGAAGCTTTCTTT. As protein: CSARDFSNTEAFF.